Below, 29 T cell receptor beta chains from the same sample are listed, as sequenced in a study of T-cell memory formation after mild COVID-19. TCRdb re-analysed the 5' RACE reads in MiXCR, keeping a single row per CDR3 protein. The profile covers more than 150,000 distinct CDR3 sequences, with roughly 18% appearing a single time and roughly 3.8% taken by the ten largest. The sequencing sample was made of PBMCs or a T cell subset sorted from them (not recorded which). Source of these receptors: a young man who had mild COVID-19 (a few samples of this study predate the infection). Cell type and time point are not known.

This clonotype was observed a handful of times. Written as DNA, the CDR3 is TGTGCCAGCAGTTATCAGACACCTAACACCGGGGAGCTGTTTTTT. It specifies CASSYQTPNTGELFF. The genes are TRBV6-6 and TRBJ2-2; D is undetermined. Deletions cut 3 bases from V and 2 bases from J, with 10 bases between. CDR3 size: 15 residues. Germline loops: CDR1 MNHNY, CDR2 SVGAGI (reference sequence).

This chain uses TRBV18 with TRBJ2-3; no reliable D call. Germline-derived CDR1 and CDR2 are KGHSH and LQKENI. The V end was cut by 0 bases, the J end by 1 base, with 5 bases between. The CDR3 has 14 amino acids. CDR3 in DNA: TGTGCCAGCTCACCACCCCCCCGCACAGATACGCAGTATTTT. It encodes CASSPPPRTDTQYF.

This clonotype came up a few times. V gene TRBV7-8 combines with J gene TRBJ2-7; 12 bases are a match to TRBD2. The ends lost 5 bases at V and 7 bases at J; junction bases unmatched: 12. The CDR3 contains 16 residues. Germline assignment: CDR1 SGHVS and CDR2 FQNEAQ. Here the CDR3 reads CASSQVLAGGPKEQYV. The CDR3 DNA sequence: TGTGCCAGCAGCCAAGTCCTAGCGGGGGGGCCTAAGGAGCAGTACGTC.

Comments on this clonotype: The DNA is omitted, as the CDR3 cannot be located on it reliably, and the CDR3 follows TCRdb's listing. The chain recombines TRBV28 with TRBJ1-2. The CDR3 extends over 13 residues, inclusive of both ends. Germline V CDR1 and CDR2: MDHEN, SYDVKM. CDR3 in amino acids: CASSFLAAGGYTF.

Only a few counts were recorded for this clonotype. The chain couples TRBV7-2 to TRBJ1-3; unclear D gene. The CDR3 runs to 15 residues. Trimming removed 0 bases at V and 2 bases at J, with 8 bases between. Germline V CDR1 and CDR2: SGHTA, FQGNSA. The CDR3 protein is CASSLAPGPGNTIYF. The CDR3 region has the DNA TGTGCCAGCAGCTTAGCGCCTGGCCCTGGAAACACCATATATTTT.

This clonotype was counted a few times. CDR3 DNA: TGTGCCAGCAGTCAGGGACAGGGGGAAGGCTACACCTTC. Amino acid sequence: CASSQGQGEGYTF. The chain combines TRBV6-6 with TRBJ1-2, with TRBD1 matching over 11 bases. Germline CDR1 and CDR2: MNHNY and SVGAGI (reference sequence). There are 13 residues in the CDR3. Trimming cost V 5 bases and J 8 bases; bases outside gene matches: 4.

This clonotype turned up a few times. This rearrangement joins TRBV7-9 to TRBJ2-5, with D perhaps assigned TRBD1 or TRBD2 (5 bases each). V was shortened by 10 bases and J by 0 bases, with 9 bases between the two germline ends. CDR1 SEHNR and CDR2 FQNEAQ come from the germline V gene (reference sequence). This CDR3 has 12 amino acids. The chain's CDR3 is CATGTDQETQYF. CDR3 bases: TGTGCCACAGGGACGGACCAAGAGACCCAGTACTTC.

The chain links TRBV6-5 to TRBJ2-7, with D perhaps being TRBD1 or TRBD2 (5 bases each). There are 15 residues in the CDR3. Deletions cut 5 bases from V and 0 bases from J, with 14 bases between. Germline V gives CDR1 MNHEY, CDR2 SVGAGI. The CDR3 loop is CASSTGTASSYEQYF. The CDR3 region has the DNA TGTGCCAGCAGTACCGGGACGGCAAGCTCCTACGAGCAGTACTTC.

V and J are TRBV6-6 and TRBJ1-4; tentative D call: TRBD1 (6 bases). This CDR3 region has 15 residues. The V gene's germline CDR1 is MNHNY and CDR2 SVGAGI (reference sequence). The V gene lost 5 bases and the J gene lost 4 bases, with 14 bases spanning the gap. The CDR3 loop is CASSTPTGGNEKLFF. The CDR3 nucleotides read TGTGCCAGCAGTACCCCGACAGGTGGTAATGAAAAACTGTTTTTT.

J is TRBJ1-5 and V is TRBV20-1, with unresolved D. Trimming pared 5 bases from V and 1 base from J, leaving 18 bases between. Per germline, CDR1 DFQATT and CDR2 SNEGSKA (reference sequence). The CDR3 runs 16 residues. The CDR3 sequence is CSAPVFVGGSNQPQHF. The CDR3 coding sequence is TGCAGTGCTCCGGTTTTCGTGGGTGGAAGCAATCAGCCCCAGCATTTT.

This clonotype was recorded a few times. This chain uses TRBV4-3 with TRBJ2-3, with 8 nucleotides matching TRBD2. The V gene end was trimmed by 0 bases and the J gene end by 2 bases; junction bases not matched to a gene: 10. The CDR3 spans 18 residues. The germline gives CDR1 LGHNA, CDR2 YSLEER. CDR3 loop: CASSQDLKRGPFTDTQYF. The CDR3 DNA reads TGCGCCAGCAGCCAAGATCTGAAGCGGGGGCCCTTCACAGATACGCAGTATTTT.

The V and J genes are TRBV5-5 and TRBJ2-1; D gene unclear. The germline V gene has CDR1 SGHKS and CDR2 YYEKEE (reference sequence). The length of the CDR3 is 12 residues. Between the trimmed V and J ends, which lost 2 bases and 10 bases, there was a span of 10 bases. CDR3 DNA sequence: TGTGCCAGCAGCTTTGAACCTGGGGAGCAGTTCTTC. The encoded protein is CASSFEPGEQFF.

This clonotype occurred a few times. The chain combines TRBV5-1 with TRBJ2-7; 8 positions match TRBD1. V was clipped by 4 bases and J by 3 bases; unmatched bases: 6. In germline, CDR1 is SGHRS, CDR2 YFSETQ. The CDR3 runs to 14 residues. For the CDR3, the DNA is TGCGCCAGCAGCCTGGGACAGGAAGGCTACGAGCAGTACTTC. It encodes CASSLGQEGYEQYF.

This clonotype has a handful of counts. The chain is built from TRBV25-1 and TRBJ1-1; D unresolved. V lost 6 bases and J 1 base, leaving 15 bases between the germline ends. The germline CDR1 and CDR2 sequences are MGHDK and SYGVNS. The CDR3 contains 15 residues. The CDR3 protein is CASRWSVAGNTEAFF. The CDR3 DNA sequence: TGTGCCAGCAGATGGTCCGTGGCGGGGAACACTGAAGCTTTCTTT.

This clonotype has a count of ten or more. The chain recombines TRBV5-5 with TRBJ1-5, with TRBD1 matching 7 bases. Germline V lookup: CDR1 SGHKS, CDR2 YYEKEE (reference sequence). With V trimmed by 4 bases and J by 0 bases, 7 bases remained unmatched. This CDR3 comprises 16 residues. Written as DNA, the CDR3 is TGTGCCAGCAGCCGGACGACAGGGTATAGCAATCAGCCCCAGCATTTT. This encodes CASSRTTGYSNQPQHF.

The V gene is TRBV11-3, the J gene TRBJ1-1; D is unclear. The CDR3 is 14 amino acids. The V end lost 4 bases, the J end lost 3 bases, and 12 bases lay between the germline ends. CDR1 is SGHNT and CDR2 is YENEEA in the germline V gene. The CDR3 sequence: CASSSDGRDTEAFF. The DNA of the CDR3 is TGTGCCAGCAGCTCCGACGGGCGGGACACTGAAGCTTTCTTT. Together with reference TRBV11-3 and TRBJ1-1, the CDR3 gives the full variable domain: EAGVVQSPRYKIIEKKQPVAFWCNPISGHNTLYWYLQNLGQGPELLIRYENEEAVDDSQLPKDRFSAERLKGVDSTLKIQPAELGDSAVYLCASSSDGRDTEAFFGQGTRLTVV.

This clonotype showed up just a few times. The chain is built from TRBV27 and TRBJ1-5; D gene unclear. Trimming pared 9 bases from V and 7 bases from J, leaving 13 bases between. This CDR3 contains 12 residues. The V gene's germline CDR1 is MNHEY and CDR2 SMNVEV (reference sequence). CDR3: CASSHAGQPQHF. The CDR3, as DNA: TGTGCCAGTTCTCATGCGGGGCAGCCCCAGCATTTT.

The chain combines TRBV10-1 with TRBJ2-2, with D possibly being TRBD1 (5 bases). V lost 8 bases, J lost 6 bases, and 13 bases lay in between. This CDR3 is built from 13 residues. Germline V gives CDR1 WNHNN, CDR2 SYGVQD (reference sequence). This CDR3 reads CASGTQGSGELFF. Written as DNA, the CDR3 is TGCGCCAGCGGTACTCAGGGATCCGGGGAGCTGTTTTTT.

The chain carries TRBV4-2 and TRBJ2-2; maybe TRBD2 (6 bases). The V and J ends lost 0 bases and 4 bases respectively, with 9 bases between them. The CDR3 sequence is 15 residues long. CDR1 is LGHNA and CDR2 is YNFKEQ in the germline V gene. CDR3 coding DNA: TGTGCCAGCAGCCAAGATCTGCGGGGCACCGGGGAGCTGTTTTTT. As protein: CASSQDLRGTGELFF.

This clonotype appeared a few times. J is TRBJ1-1 and V is TRBV3-1; tentatively, D is TRBD1 (5 bases). Germline V gene data show CDR1 as LGHDT and CDR2 as YNNKEL (reference sequence). V was cut by 3 bases and J by 10 bases, with 12 bases left in between. This CDR3 contains 12 residues. The CDR3 loop is CASSHSDRLAFF. CDR3 DNA sequence: TGTGCCAGCAGCCACTCTGACAGACTAGCTTTCTTT.

This clonotype has only a few counts. V is TRBV11-2 and J is TRBJ1-5; D possibly corresponds to TRBD1 (6 bases). The germline gives CDR1 SGHAT, CDR2 FQNNGV. The CDR3 is made up of 13 amino acids. V lost 2 bases and J lost 7, with 9 bases in between. CDR3 nucleotides: TGTGCCAGCAGCTTAAGCCAGGGGCAGCCCCAGCATTTT. Translated, it gives CASSLSQGQPQHF.

This chain links TRBV5-1 with TRBJ2-7, with a possible D match to TRBD2 (5 bases). The CDR3 is made up of 13 amino acids. Trimming stripped 4 bases from V and 5 bases from J, with 13 bases between. Looked up from germline, CDR1 is SGHRS and CDR2 is YFSETQ. The CDR3: CASSPWPGNEQYF. The CDR3 DNA sequence: TGCGCCAGCAGCCCGTGGCCCGGGAACGAGCAGTACTTC.

This clonotype came up a few times. The genes are TRBV20-1 and TRBJ1-1; D unclear. Germline V gene data show CDR1 as DFQATT and CDR2 as SNEGSKA (reference sequence). The CDR3 has 11 amino acids. With 3 bases removed from V and 6 bases from J, the gap between germline ends came to 8 bases. For the CDR3, the DNA is TGCAGTGCTAGCTCCTCGGCTGAAGCTTTCTTT. It codes for CSASSSAEAFF.

This clonotype was picked up a small number of times. The chain is built from TRBV29-1 and TRBJ1-5; the D gene is possibly TRBD1 (5 bases). Trimming pared 4 bases from V and 7 bases from J, leaving 14 bases between. Per germline, CDR1 SQVTM and CDR2 ANQGSEA. The CDR3 consists of 13 residues. The CDR3 reads CSVVIVRGQPQHF. The CDR3 DNA follows: TGCAGCGTTGTTATAGTGAGGGGCCAGCCCCAGCATTTT.

The chain couples TRBV14 to TRBJ1-4; D perhaps matches TRBD1 (5 bases). The V end was cut by 0 bases, the J end by 3 bases, with 8 bases between. This CDR3 spans 15 amino acids. Per germline, CDR1 SGHDN and CDR2 FVKESK. CDR3 loop: CASSQDMGANEKLFF. For the CDR3, the DNA is TGTGCCAGCAGCCAAGACATGGGGGCTAATGAAAAACTGTTTTTT.

This sequence joins TRBV25-1 and TRBJ2-1, with 8 bases lining up with TRBD1. CDR3 length equals 14 residues. The junction had 10 bases not matched to a gene; V was cut back by 5 bases and J by 10 bases. Germline values: CDR1 MGHDK, CDR2 SYGVNS. CDR3 residues: CASSLRTGTLEQFF. As DNA, the CDR3 is TGTGCCAGCAGTTTGCGGACAGGGACCTTGGAGCAGTTCTTC.

This rearrangement joins TRBV5-4 to TRBJ2-1, with D perhaps TRBD2 (5 bases). The CDR3 has 14 residues. Deletions cut 3 bases from V and 3 bases from J, with 10 bases between. Per germline, CDR1 SGHNT and CDR2 YYREEE (reference sequence). The CDR3 protein is CASSSRRGYNEQFF. The CDR3, as DNA: TGTGCCAGCAGCTCTAGACGGGGCTACAATGAGCAGTTCTTC.

In its sample, this clonotype was seen a few times. The chain has TRBV7-3 and TRBJ2-5; 7 bases are a match to TRBD1. The CDR3 runs to 15 residues. Germline CDR1 SGHTA, CDR2 FQGTGA. With V trimmed by 2 bases and J by 5 bases, 8 bases remained unmatched. The CDR3 region has the DNA TGTGCCAGCAGCTTACAAGGGGGCGCCAGGGAGACCCAGTACTTC. Translating it yields CASSLQGGARETQYF.

The chain combines TRBV5-1 with TRBJ2-5; 8 nucleotides line up with TRBD2. Trimming cost V 6 bases and J 4 bases; bases outside gene matches: 8. The CDR3 consists of 14 residues. Germline V CDR1 and CDR2: SGHRS, YFSETQ. The CDR3 sequence is CASTLAGGRETQYF. CDR3 in DNA: TGCGCCAGCACCCTTGCGGGGGGCCGAGAGACCCAGTACTTC.